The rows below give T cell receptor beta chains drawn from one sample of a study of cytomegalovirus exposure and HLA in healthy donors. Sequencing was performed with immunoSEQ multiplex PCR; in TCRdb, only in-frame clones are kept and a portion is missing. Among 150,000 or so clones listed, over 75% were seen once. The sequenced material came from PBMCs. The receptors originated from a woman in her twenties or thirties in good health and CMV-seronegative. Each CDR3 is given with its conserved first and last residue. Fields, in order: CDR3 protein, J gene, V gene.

CDR3 protein: CASSSGQGEQPQHF
J gene: TRBJ1-5
V gene: TRBV27

CDR3 protein: CASSLGVRSTDTQYF
J gene: TRBJ2-3
V gene: TRBV5-1

CDR3 protein: CASSQDELTSGNYEQYF
J gene: TRBJ2-7
V gene: TRBV4-2

CDR3 protein: CASITSGRAYEQYF
J gene: TRBJ2-7
V gene: TRBV6-1

CDR3 protein: CASSEGRGRGIPQHF
J gene: TRBJ1-5
V gene: TRBV6-1

CDR3 protein: CASSLVGGGYNEQFF
J gene: TRBJ2-1
V gene: TRBV7-9

CDR3 protein: CASRILSGSSYNEQFF
J gene: TRBJ2-1
V gene: TRBV11-2

CDR3 protein: CASSLAGGSGNTIYF
J gene: TRBJ1-3
V gene: TRBV7-2

CDR3 protein: CASRPGTGEGYTF
J gene: TRBJ1-2
V gene: TRBV5-1

CDR3 protein: CASSIAVSEKLFF
J gene: TRBJ1-4
V gene: TRBV19

CDR3 protein: CASTPWTASYEQYF
J gene: TRBJ2-7
V gene: TRBV7-9

CDR3 protein: CASSSGQYYGYTF
J gene: TRBJ1-2
V gene: TRBV7-9

CDR3 protein: CASSVRLAGGNTGELFF
J gene: TRBJ2-2
V gene: TRBV7-2

CDR3 protein: CASSFSGTGAYNEQFF
J gene: TRBJ2-1
V gene: TRBV5-1

CDR3 protein: CASSIGSGADTQYF
J gene: TRBJ2-3
V gene: TRBV19

CDR3 protein: CASSPGQITNYGYTF
J gene: TRBJ1-2
V gene: TRBV27

CDR3 protein: CASSPGGEKLFF
J gene: TRBJ1-4
V gene: TRBV7-6

CDR3 protein: CASSYEKHTEAFF
J gene: TRBJ1-1
V gene: TRBV6-5

CDR3 protein: CSVLADLTYEQYF
J gene: TRBJ2-7
V gene: TRBV29-1

CDR3 protein: CASSQGACWTEAFF
J gene: TRBJ1-1
V gene: TRBV5-4

CDR3 protein: CASKADYSYNEQFF
J gene: TRBJ2-1
V gene: TRBV6-4

CDR3 protein: CATRQGLSFHEQYF
J gene: TRBJ2-7
V gene: TRBV2

CDR3 protein: CASSLALAGEWETQYF
J gene: TRBJ2-5
V gene: TRBV5-1

CDR3 protein: CASSQDAGTGGIGYTF
J gene: TRBJ1-2
V gene: TRBV4-3

CDR3 protein: CASSLGTGDEQFF
J gene: TRBJ2-1
V gene: TRBV7-7

CDR3 protein: CSVEGERSSYNEQFF
J gene: TRBJ2-1
V gene: TRBV29-1

CDR3 protein: CASSSDRTYEQYF
J gene: TRBJ2-7
V gene: TRBV5-6

CDR3 protein: CASSSGQGNIQYF
J gene: TRBJ2-4
V gene: TRBV5-4

CDR3 protein: CASLSGANVLTF
J gene: TRBJ2-6
V gene: TRBV13

CDR3 protein: CASSSGQGGIDEQFF
J gene: TRBJ2-1
V gene: TRBV7-7

CDR3 protein: CASSQVSRGEQYF
J gene: TRBJ2-7
V gene: TRBV4-3

CDR3 protein: CSVYIARDTQYF
J gene: TRBJ2-3
V gene: TRBV29-1

CDR3 protein: CSVEGGRGTYPGMNTEAFF
J gene: TRBJ1-1
V gene: TRBV29-1

CDR3 protein: CASSLSSYNEQFF
J gene: TRBJ2-1
V gene: TRBV7-7

CDR3 protein: CATSREPGQLYGYTF
J gene: TRBJ1-2
V gene: TRBV15

CDR3 protein: CASSLPGGLEAFF
J gene: TRBJ1-1
V gene: TRBV4-2

CDR3 protein: CASSGDRNYGYTF
J gene: TRBJ1-2
V gene: TRBV19

CDR3 protein: CASSVGTIDTEAFF
J gene: TRBJ1-1
V gene: TRBV9

CDR3 protein: CASSPDSTGPYEQYF
J gene: TRBJ2-7
V gene: TRBV28

CDR3 protein: CASSLGTGILFSGGYTF
J gene: TRBJ1-2
V gene: TRBV7-9

CDR3 protein: CASSSRTGELFF
J gene: TRBJ2-2
V gene: TRBV13

CDR3 protein: CASRWDATGAGDTQYF
J gene: TRBJ2-3
V gene: TRBV25-1

CDR3 protein: CACNQGQGAEAFF
J gene: TRBJ1-1
V gene: TRBV30

CDR3 protein: CASSLADRANTGELFF
J gene: TRBJ2-2
V gene: TRBV7-7

CDR3 protein: CASELAGGADTQYF
J gene: TRBJ2-3
V gene: TRBV5-1

CDR3 protein: CASSTGGANEKLFF
J gene: TRBJ1-4
V gene: TRBV27

CDR3 protein: CASSESVGGQPQHF
J gene: TRBJ1-5
V gene: TRBV2

CDR3 protein: CASSPGVYEQYF
J gene: TRBJ2-7
V gene: TRBV6-6

CDR3 protein: CASSSDRVTNTEAFF
J gene: TRBJ1-1
V gene: TRBV6-6

CDR3 protein: CASSSERGGGSEGETQYF
J gene: TRBJ2-5
V gene: TRBV11-2

CDR3 protein: CASDRLNTEAFF
J gene: TRBJ1-1
V gene: TRBV6-1

CDR3 protein: CSVETGGTYEQYF
J gene: TRBJ2-7
V gene: TRBV29-1

CDR3 protein: CASSLQGTRINEQFF
J gene: TRBJ2-1
V gene: TRBV5-4

CDR3 protein: CASSGLTDEQYF
J gene: TRBJ2-7
V gene: TRBV11-2

CDR3 protein: CASSLAEAGVPEQYF
J gene: TRBJ2-7
V gene: TRBV5-1